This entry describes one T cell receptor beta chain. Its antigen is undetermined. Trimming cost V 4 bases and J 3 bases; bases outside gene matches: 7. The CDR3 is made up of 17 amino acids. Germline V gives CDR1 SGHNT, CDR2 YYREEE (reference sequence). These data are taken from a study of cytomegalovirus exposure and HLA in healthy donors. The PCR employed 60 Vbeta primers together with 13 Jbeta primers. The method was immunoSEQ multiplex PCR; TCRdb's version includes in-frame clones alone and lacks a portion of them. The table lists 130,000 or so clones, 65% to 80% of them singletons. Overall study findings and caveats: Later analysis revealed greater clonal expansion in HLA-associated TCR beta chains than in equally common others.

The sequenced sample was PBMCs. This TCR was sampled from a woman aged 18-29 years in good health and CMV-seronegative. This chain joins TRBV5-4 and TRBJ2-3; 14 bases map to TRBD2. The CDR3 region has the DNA TGTGCCAGCAGCCGGACTGGGACTAGCGGGAGAACAGATACGCAGTATTTT. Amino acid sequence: CASSRTGTSGRTDTQYF.